This T cell receptor (beta chain) was obtained from a study of blood T cell dynamics during melanoma immunotherapy (dated by TCRdb to between 2020 and 2021). A note on the overall study: The patients had metastatic melanoma and were given first-line pembrolizumab or nivolumab plus ipilimumab as standard of care in the United Kingdom. To identify early correlates of response, the study profiled peripheral T cell receptor repertoires in patients with metastatic melanoma before and after one cycle of checkpoint inhibitor therapy. The training cohort was made up of consecutive patients, while a further independent group of patients from the same centre was pooled to form an external validation set. What the work shows at the level of the full study, not this receptor alone: The relatively small sample size was acknowledged as potentially limiting generalization of the results. Whether the T cell clones driving repertoire changes were melanoma-specific or reflected general immune activation could not be determined in the study. Among sorted CD8+ subsets, the highest similarity to cfDNA CDR3 sequences and the highest clonality were observed in TIE cells, which was suggestive of active turnover with convergence on dominant clones.

Taken with the paper, the label for time point translates to: week 3, after first cycle of checkpoint inhibitor. Blood was sampled before treatment (T0) and at week 3 (W3), after the first cycle of checkpoint blockade. Except for two patients with rapid clinical progression, response was assessed 12 weeks after the first infusion by RECIST 1.1; disease control meant complete response, partial response or stable disease. Patients were not eligible if they had prior systemic cancer treatment, concomitant immunosuppressant therapy or synchronous other active malignancies. Sorted CD8+ memory and naive T cell subsets were sequenced at T0 and W3 from six patients, three progressing and three with disease control. Lymphoprep and SepMate tubes were used to isolate PBMC from blood, and red cell lysis was then performed. DNA from PBMC and sorted T cell subsets was extracted with QIAamp DNA Blood Mini kits. CD8+ T cell subsets were live-sorted on a FACSAria III cytometer and were frozen prior to DNA extraction. Fresh PBMC for flow cytometry were held at 4°C in PBS with around 2.2% fetal bovine serum and analyzed within 25 hours.

In the case of this clone: What antigen it recognizes has not been identified. Qualities for individual bases were not recorded, and no much larger clone is one base off.

The entire DNA extracted from each sorted CD8+ T cell subset was loaded into the assay. TCR beta CDR3 sequences were amplified from genomic DNA using the immunoSEQ TCRb Assay kit according to manufacturer instructions. The KAPA Library Quantification Kit for Illumina platforms was used to quantify the pooled libraries by qPCR. Pooled libraries were sequenced on an Illumina NextSeq 500, clustered at roughly 0.55-1.1 pM. Regarding the original processing steps: TCR data were analyzed using immunoSEQ ANALYZER and the R LymphoSeq package. A rearrangement efficiency score was calculated as productive divided by the sum of productive and non-productive CDR3 sequences. Clonality was measured with the Gini coefficient and diversity with the Renyi index at alpha=1, compared pairwise between timepoints within each patient. In LymphoSeq, clonal relatedness was computed with an edit distance of 3 and repertoire similarity was computed with the Bhattacharyya coefficient. To classify response, a linear discriminant analysis based on week-3 changes in clonality and diversity was built using the R MASS and caret packages. TCRdb provides this immuneACCESS table in a form limited to in-frame rearrangements. Some clones are lacking; in checked studies, under half of them reflect an unresolved V gene, and why the rest are absent is not known. V and J calls and clone size follow that table, whereas D and trimming were derived from the DNA. The sample table holds 15,000 to 20,000 clones, of which about 94% were seen once. The ten top clones hold under 0.25% of the sample.

Compared with germline, V lacks 5 bases and J lacks 2 bases; bases without a gene match: 8. Taken from the germline V gene, the CDR1 and CDR2 loops are MNHNS and SASEGT. The CDR3 runs 15 amino acids, cysteine and phenylalanine included. The kept DNA is CDR3 alone, 45 bases in frame from the first base. The source was effector memory CD8+ T cells from blood, collected from a patient treated with checkpoint blockade. This clonotype was obtained from a human donor with melanoma. The chain is encoded by TRBV6-1 joined to TRBJ2-5; 7 central nucleotides agree with TRBD1. The DNA sequence is TGTGCCAGCAGTTTCCGGGACAGCCGACAAGAGACCCAGTACTTC. Its protein product is CASSFRDSRQETQYF.